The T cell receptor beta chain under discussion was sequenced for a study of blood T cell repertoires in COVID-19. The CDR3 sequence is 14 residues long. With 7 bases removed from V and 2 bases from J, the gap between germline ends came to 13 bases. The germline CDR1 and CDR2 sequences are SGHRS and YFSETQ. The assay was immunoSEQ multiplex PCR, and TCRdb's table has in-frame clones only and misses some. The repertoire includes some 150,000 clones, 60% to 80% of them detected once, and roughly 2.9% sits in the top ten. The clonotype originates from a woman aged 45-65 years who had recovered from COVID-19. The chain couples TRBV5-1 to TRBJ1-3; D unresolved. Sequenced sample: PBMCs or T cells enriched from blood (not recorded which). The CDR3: CASASGGTGNTIYF. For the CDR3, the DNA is TGCGCCAGCGCCTCGGGAGGGACTGGAAACACCATATATTTT.